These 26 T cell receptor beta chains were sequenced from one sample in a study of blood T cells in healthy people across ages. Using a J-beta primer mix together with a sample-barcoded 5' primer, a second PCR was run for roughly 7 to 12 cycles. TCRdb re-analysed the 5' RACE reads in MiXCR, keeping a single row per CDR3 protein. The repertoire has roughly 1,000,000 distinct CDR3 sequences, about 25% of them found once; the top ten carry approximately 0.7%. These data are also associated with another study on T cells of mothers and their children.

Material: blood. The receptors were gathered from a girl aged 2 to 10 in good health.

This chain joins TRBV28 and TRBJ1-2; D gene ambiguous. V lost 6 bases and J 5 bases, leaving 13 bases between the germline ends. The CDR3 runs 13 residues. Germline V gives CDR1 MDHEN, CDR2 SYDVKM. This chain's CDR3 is CASRPSGVYGYTF. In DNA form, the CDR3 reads TGTGCCAGCAGGCCAAGTGGGGTATATGGCTACACCTTC.

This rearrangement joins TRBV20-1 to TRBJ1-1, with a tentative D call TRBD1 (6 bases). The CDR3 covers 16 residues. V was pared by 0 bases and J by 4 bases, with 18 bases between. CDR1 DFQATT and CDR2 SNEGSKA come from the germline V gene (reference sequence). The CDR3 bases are TGCAGTGCTAGAGATTGGGCAGGGGCCTTGGGCACTGAAGCTTTCTTT. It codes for CSARDWAGALGTEAFF.

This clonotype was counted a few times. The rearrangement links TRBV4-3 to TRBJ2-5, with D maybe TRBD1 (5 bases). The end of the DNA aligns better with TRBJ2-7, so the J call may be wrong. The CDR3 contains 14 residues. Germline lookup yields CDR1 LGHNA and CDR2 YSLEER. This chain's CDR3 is CASSQGQWTYEQYF. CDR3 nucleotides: TGCGCCAGCAGCCAAGGACAGTGGACCTACGAGCAGTACTTC.

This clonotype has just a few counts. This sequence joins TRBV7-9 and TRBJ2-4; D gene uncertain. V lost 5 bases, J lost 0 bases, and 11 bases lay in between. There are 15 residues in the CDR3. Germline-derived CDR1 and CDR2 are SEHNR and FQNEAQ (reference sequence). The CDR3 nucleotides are TGTGCCAGCAGCGAAATACGGCTAGCCAAAAACATTCAGTACTTC. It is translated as CASSEIRLAKNIQYF.

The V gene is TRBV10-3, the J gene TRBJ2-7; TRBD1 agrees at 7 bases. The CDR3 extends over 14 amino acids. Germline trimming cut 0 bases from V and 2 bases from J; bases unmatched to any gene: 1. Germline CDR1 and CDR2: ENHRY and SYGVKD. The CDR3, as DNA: TGTGCCATCAGTGAGTCCGGGACAGCCTACGAGCAGTACTTC. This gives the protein CAISESGTAYEQYF.

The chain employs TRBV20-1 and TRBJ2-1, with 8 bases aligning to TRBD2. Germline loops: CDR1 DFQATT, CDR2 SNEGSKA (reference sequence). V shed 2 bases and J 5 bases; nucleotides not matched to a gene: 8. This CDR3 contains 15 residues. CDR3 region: CSARPSSGLNNEQFF. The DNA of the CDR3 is TGCAGTGCTAGACCGTCTAGCGGGTTAAACAATGAGCAGTTCTTC.

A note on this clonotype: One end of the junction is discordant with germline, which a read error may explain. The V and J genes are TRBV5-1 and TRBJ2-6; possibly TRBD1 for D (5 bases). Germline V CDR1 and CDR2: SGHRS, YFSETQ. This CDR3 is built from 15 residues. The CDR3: CASSLGFPGANVQTF. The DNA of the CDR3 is TGCGCCAGCAGCTTGGGTTTCCCTGGGGCCAACGTCCAGACTTTC.

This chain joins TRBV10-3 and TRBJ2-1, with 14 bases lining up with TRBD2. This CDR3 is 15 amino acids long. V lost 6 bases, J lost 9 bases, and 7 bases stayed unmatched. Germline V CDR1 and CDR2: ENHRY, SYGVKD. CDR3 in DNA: TGTGCCATCAGACCGGGACTAGCGGGAGCAGGTGAGCAGTTCTTC. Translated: CAIRPGLAGAGEQFF.

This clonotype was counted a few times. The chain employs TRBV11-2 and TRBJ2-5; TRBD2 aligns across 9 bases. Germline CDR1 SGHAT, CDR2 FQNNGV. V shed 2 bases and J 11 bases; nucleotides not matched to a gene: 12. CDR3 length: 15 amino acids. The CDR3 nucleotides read TGTGCCAGCAGCTTAAATAGCGGGAGCTCGGGAGAACAGTACTTC. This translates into CASSLNSGSSGEQYF.

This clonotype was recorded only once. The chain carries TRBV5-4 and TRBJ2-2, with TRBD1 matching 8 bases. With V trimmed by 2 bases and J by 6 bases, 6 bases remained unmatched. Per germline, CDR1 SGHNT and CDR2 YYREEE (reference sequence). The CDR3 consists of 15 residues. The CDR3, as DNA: TGTGCCAGCAGCTTTTCCAGGGGGCTACCCGGGGAGCTGTTTTTT. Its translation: CASSFSRGLPGELFF.

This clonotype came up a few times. CDR3 loop: CASTFGALAENTGELFF. DNA of the CDR3: TGTGCCAGCACCTTTGGCGCGCTAGCGGAGAACACCGGGGAGCTGTTTTTT. V and J are TRBV6-1 and TRBJ2-2; 7 positions match TRBD2. Looked up from germline, CDR1 is MNHNS and CDR2 is SASEGT. The V segment lost 7 bases and the J segment 1 base; nucleotides outside the gene matches: 12. This CDR3 is 17 amino acids long.

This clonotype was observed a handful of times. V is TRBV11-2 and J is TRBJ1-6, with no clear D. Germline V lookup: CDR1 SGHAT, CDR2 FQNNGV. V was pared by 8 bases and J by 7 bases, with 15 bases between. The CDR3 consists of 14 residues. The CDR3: CASLGGLPNSPLHF. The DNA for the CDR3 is TGTGCCAGCCTCGGCGGACTCCCCAATTCACCCCTCCACTTT.

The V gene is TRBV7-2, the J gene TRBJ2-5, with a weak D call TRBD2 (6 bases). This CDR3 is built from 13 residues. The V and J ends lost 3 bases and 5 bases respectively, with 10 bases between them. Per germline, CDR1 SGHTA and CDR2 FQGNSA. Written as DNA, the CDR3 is TGTGCCAGCAGCTTTGGACTAATGGAGACCCAGTACTTC. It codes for CASSFGLMETQYF.

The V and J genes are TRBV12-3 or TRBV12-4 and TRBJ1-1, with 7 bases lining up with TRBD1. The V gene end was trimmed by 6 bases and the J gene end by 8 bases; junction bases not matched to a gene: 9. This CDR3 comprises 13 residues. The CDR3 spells CASRETQGTEAFF. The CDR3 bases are TGTGCCAGCAGAGAAACACAGGGGACCGAAGCTTTCTTT.

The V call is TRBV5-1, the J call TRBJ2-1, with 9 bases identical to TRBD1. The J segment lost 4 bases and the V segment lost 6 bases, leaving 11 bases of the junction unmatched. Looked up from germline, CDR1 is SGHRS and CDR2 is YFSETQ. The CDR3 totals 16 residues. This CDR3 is CASTATGGISYNEQFF. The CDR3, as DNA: TGCGCCAGCACAGCGACAGGGGGGATAAGTTACAATGAGCAGTTCTTC.

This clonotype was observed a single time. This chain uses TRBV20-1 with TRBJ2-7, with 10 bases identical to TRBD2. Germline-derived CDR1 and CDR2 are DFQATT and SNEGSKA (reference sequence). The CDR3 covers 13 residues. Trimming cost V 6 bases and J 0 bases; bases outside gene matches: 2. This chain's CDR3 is CSAGLAVSYEQYF. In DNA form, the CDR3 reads TGCAGTGCCGGACTAGCGGTCTCCTACGAGCAGTACTTC.

CDR3 bases: TGTGCCACCAGCCCCGACCTAGCGGGAGTTCAGGGGGAGCAGTTCTTC. It encodes CATSPDLAGVQGEQFF. The chain is built from TRBV15 and TRBJ2-5, with 10 bases lining up with TRBD2. The closer fit of TRBJ2-1 to the DNA end suggests the J call may be wrong. The germline CDR1 and CDR2 sequences are LNHNV and YYDKDF (reference sequence). The CDR3 contains 16 residues.

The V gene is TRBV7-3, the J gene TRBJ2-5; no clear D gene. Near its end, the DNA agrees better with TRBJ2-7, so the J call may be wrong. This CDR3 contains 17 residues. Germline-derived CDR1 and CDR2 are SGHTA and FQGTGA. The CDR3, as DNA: TGTGCCAGCAAACTGCCTACCCAAGCTTCTCCCTACTACGAGCAGTACTTC. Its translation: CASKLPTQASPYYEQYF.

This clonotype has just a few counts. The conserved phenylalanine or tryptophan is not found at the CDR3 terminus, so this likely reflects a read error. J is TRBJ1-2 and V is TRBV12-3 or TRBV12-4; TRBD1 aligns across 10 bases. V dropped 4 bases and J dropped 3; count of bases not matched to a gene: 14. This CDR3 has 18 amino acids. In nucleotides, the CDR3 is TGTGCCAGCAGTTCCATAAGTTCCGGGACAGGGGATGACTATGGCTACACCCTC. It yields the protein CASSSISSGTGDDYGYTL.

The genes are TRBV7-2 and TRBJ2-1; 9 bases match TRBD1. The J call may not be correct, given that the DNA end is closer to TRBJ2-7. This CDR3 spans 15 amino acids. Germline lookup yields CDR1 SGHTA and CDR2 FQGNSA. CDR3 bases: TGTGCCAGCAGCCGTCGGACAGGGGAAACCTACGAGCAGTACTTC. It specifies CASSRRTGETYEQYF.

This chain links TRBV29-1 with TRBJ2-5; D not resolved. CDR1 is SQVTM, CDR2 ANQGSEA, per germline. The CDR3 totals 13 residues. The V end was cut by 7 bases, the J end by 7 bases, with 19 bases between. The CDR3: CSGLPPAEGTQYF. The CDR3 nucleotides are TGCAGCGGCCTGCCGCCCGCAGAAGGGACCCAGTACTTC.

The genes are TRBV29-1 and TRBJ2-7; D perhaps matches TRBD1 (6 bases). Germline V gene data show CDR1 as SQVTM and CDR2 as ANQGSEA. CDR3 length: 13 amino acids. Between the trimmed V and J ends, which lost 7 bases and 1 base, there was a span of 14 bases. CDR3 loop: CSALTGTSYEQYF. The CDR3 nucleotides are TGCAGCGCTCTGACAGGAACTTCCTACGAGCAGTACTTC.

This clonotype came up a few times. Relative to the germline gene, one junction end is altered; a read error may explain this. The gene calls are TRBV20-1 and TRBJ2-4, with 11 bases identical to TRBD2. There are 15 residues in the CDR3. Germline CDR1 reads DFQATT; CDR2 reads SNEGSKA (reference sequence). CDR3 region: CSAYNSGRAENIPYF. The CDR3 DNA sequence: TGCAGTGCTTATAATAGCGGGAGGGCCGAAAACATTCCGTACTTC.

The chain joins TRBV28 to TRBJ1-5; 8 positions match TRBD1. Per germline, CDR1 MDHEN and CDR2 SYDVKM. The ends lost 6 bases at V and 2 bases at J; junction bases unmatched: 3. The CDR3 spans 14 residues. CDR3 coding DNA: TGTGCCAGCAGATACAGGGGGGGCAATCAGCCCCAGCATTTT. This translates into CASRYRGGNQPQHF.

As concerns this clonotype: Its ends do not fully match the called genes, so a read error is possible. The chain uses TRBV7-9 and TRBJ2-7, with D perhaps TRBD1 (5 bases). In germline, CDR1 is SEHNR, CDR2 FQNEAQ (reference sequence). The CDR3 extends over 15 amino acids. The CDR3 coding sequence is TGTGCCGGCAGCTCATCAGTCTCCAGGGCCTACGAGCAGTACTTC. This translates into CAGSSSVSRAYEQYF.

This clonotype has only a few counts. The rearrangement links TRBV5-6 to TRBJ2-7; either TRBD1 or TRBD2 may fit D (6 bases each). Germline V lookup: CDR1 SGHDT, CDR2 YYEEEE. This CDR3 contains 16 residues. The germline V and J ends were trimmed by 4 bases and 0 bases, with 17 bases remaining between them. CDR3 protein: CASSPHRGDPSYEQYF. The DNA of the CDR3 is TGTGCCAGCAGCCCCCATAGGGGGGACCCCTCCTACGAGCAGTACTTC.